What follows is one T cell receptor (beta chain) and its context. The target antigen is unknown. Germline CDR1 reads SGHKS; CDR2 reads YYEKEE (reference sequence). The CDR3 is 15 amino acids. The V gene lost 4 bases and the J gene lost 1 base, with 14 bases spanning the gap. Some clones are missing from TCRdb's copy, which holds only in-frame ones; the method was immunoSEQ multiplex PCR. The sample consists of some 33,000 clones, approximately 81% of them appearing once. The data were taken from a study of STAT5B mutations in CD4+ large granular lymphocyte leukemia. Study-wide points: TRBV06-family usage was enriched in top patient clones (8/27) versus controls (2/35).

The sequenced material came from CD4+ T cells from blood buffy coats. The sequence came from a human donor in good health. This chain connects TRBV5-5 to TRBJ2-5; D is perhaps TRBD2 (7 bases). The CDR3 spells CASSQLGGVQETQYF. The DNA for the CDR3 is TGTGCCAGCAGCCAACTAGGGGGGGTCCAAGAGACCCAGTACTTC.